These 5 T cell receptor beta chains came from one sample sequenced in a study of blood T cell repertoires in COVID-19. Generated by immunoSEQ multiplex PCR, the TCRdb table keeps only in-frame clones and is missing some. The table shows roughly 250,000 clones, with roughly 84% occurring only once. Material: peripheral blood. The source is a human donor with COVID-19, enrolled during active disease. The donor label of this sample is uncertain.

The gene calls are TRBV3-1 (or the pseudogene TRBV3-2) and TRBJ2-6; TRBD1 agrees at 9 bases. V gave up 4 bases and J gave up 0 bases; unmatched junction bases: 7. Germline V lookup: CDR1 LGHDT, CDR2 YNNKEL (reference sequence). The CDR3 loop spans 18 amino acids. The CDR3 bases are TGTGCCAGCAGCCCTCTCGGGACAGGGTTCTCTGGGGCCAACGTCCTGACTTTC. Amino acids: CASSPLGTGFSGANVLTF.

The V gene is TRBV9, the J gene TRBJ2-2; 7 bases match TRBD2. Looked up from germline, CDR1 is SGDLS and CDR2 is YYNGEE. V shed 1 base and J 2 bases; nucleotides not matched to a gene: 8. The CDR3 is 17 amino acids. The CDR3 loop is CASSVLAGVLNTGELFF. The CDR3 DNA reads TGTGCCAGCAGCGTACTGGCGGGAGTATTAAACACCGGGGAGCTGTTTTTT.

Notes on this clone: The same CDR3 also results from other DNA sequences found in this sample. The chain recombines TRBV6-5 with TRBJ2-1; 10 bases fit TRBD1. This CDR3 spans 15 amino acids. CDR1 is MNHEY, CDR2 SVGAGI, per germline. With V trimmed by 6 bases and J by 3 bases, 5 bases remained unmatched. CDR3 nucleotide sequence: TGTGCCAGCAGGGTCGGGACAGGGGTCTACAATGAGCAGTTCTTC. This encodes CASRVGTGVYNEQFF.

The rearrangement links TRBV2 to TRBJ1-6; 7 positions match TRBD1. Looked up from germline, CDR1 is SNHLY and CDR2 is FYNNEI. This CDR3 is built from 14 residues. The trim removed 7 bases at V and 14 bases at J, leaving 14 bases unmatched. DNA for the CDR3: TGTGCCAGCAAGGGAGACAGGGCTATTTCGACCCTCCACTTT. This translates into CASKGDRAISTLHF.

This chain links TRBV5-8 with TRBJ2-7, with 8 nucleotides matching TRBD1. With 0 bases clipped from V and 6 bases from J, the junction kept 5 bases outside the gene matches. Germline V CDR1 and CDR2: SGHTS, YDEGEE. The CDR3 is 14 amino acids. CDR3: CASSLELDRAEQYF. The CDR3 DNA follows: TGTGCCAGCAGCTTGGAGCTGGACAGGGCCGAGCAGTACTTC.